This passage covers 18 T cell receptor beta chains from one sample sequenced in a study of shared clonotypes between healthy human individuals. The data were produced by immunoSEQ multiplex PCR, yet TCRdb's version contains in-frame clones alone and is incomplete. This table holds about 1.5 million clones, roughly 96% found once. Input material: naive CD4+ T cells sorted from blood. Subset specified: CD45RA+ positively selected. These receptors were collected from a man in his thirties or forties in good health.

The genes are TRBV14 and TRBJ2-5, with 8 bases fitting TRBD2. This CDR3 has 16 residues. Trimming took 2 bases from V and 4 from J; bases not matched to a gene: 9. The germline V gene has CDR1 SGHDN and CDR2 FVKESK. DNA of the CDR3: TGTGCCAGCAGCCAAAAAGCCCCAAGCGGGGGAGAGACCCAGTACTTC. Protein: CASSQKAPSGGETQYF.

This clone was seen a single time. The CDR3 DNA sequence: TGTGCCACCCGCGGGACAGGGGACGACGAGCAGTACTTC. Its protein is CATRGTGDDEQYF. This chain uses TRBV6-6 with TRBJ2-7; 10 bases line up with TRBD1. The CDR3 consists of 13 residues. The germline V gene has CDR1 MNHNY and CDR2 SVGAGI (reference sequence). Trimming at V came to 10 bases and at J to 5 bases, leaving 8 bases not matched to a gene.

Remarks on this clone: The identical CDR3 is also encoded by other nucleotide sequences in the sample. V usage is TRBV5-1 and J usage is TRBJ1-1, with 9 bases aligning to TRBD1. The length of the CDR3 is 14 residues. V lost 4 bases to trimming and J lost 3 bases; unmatched junction nucleotides: 4. CDR1 and CDR2 (germline): SGHRS, YFSETQ. The CDR3 coding sequence is TGCGCCAGCAGCCCCGACAGGGGGGACACTGAAGCTTTCTTT. Its translation: CASSPDRGDTEAFF.

The chain links TRBV19 to TRBJ1-4; D perhaps matches TRBD1 (6 bases). V dropped 3 bases and J dropped 2 bases, with 10 bases sitting between them. CDR3 size: 15 residues. Per germline, CDR1 LNHDA and CDR2 SQIVND (reference sequence). The CDR3: CASSIGGGTNEKLFF. Here the CDR3 DNA reads TGTGCCAGTAGTATCGGCGGGGGCACTAATGAAAAACTGTTTTTT.

J is TRBJ2-7 and V is TRBV14; D perhaps matches TRBD1 (5 bases). From germline, CDR1 is SGHDN and CDR2 FVKESK. The V gene lost 2 bases and the J gene lost 5 bases, with 13 bases spanning the gap. This CDR3 has 14 amino acids. The CDR3 nucleotides are TGTGCCAGCAGCCAAATGCAGGGTCGCCACGAGCAGTACTTC. Amino acid sequence: CASSQMQGRHEQYF.

This clone was counted once. This rearrangement joins TRBV18 to TRBJ2-5; 12 bases match TRBD2. This CDR3 contains 18 residues. Trimming removed 5 bases from V and 2 bases from J; junction bases left unmatched: 12. Germline V CDR1 and CDR2: KGHSH, LQKENI. The DNA for the CDR3 is TGTGCCAGCTCATCTCCGGGACTAGCGGGTTCTAGTCAAGAGACCCAGTACTTC. Translation: CASSSPGLAGSSQETQYF.

The chain links TRBV9 to TRBJ2-3, with 8 bases aligning to TRBD2. Germline V gene data show CDR1 as SGDLS and CDR2 as YYNGEE. The CDR3 has 16 residues. The V segment lost 0 bases and the J segment 2 bases; nucleotides outside the gene matches: 5. CDR3 sequence: CASSVGQAGDTDTQYF. For the CDR3, the DNA is TGTGCCAGCAGCGTAGGACAAGCGGGAGACACAGATACGCAGTATTTT.

The chain is built from TRBV6-1 and TRBJ2-5, with D hard to call. Germline CDR1 MNHNS, CDR2 SASEGT. V shed 4 bases and J shed 4 bases, with 7 bases lying between them. CDR3 length: 12 residues. This CDR3 is CASSVKAETQYF. The DNA for the CDR3 is TGTGCCAGCAGTGTCAAGGCAGAGACCCAGTACTTC.

This clone was detected only a few times. The chain joins TRBV29-1 to TRBJ1-1; TRBD1 matches at 10 bases. The V and J ends lost 6 bases and 3 bases, in that order; junction bases with no gene match: 4. The CDR3 runs 13 residues. Germline V gives CDR1 SQVTM, CDR2 ANQGSEA. In nucleotides, the CDR3 is TGCAGCGTAAGACAGGGGGCGGACACTGAAGCTTTCTTT. Its translation: CSVRQGADTEAFF.

V is TRBV11-2 and J is TRBJ2-7; D is uncertain. V lost 1 base, J lost 0 bases, and 7 bases lay in between. Germline CDR1 SGHAT, CDR2 FQNNGV. This CDR3 spans 14 amino acids. CDR3 loop: CASSLVRHSYEQYF. CDR3 bases: TGTGCCAGCAGCTTAGTTCGGCACTCCTACGAGCAGTACTTC. Full variable domain (rest looked up from reference TRBV11-2 and TRBJ2-7): EAGVAQSPRYKIIEKRQSVAFWCNPISGHATLYWYQQILGQGPKLLIQFQNNGVVDDSQLPKDRFSAERLKGVDSTLKIQPAKLEDSAVYLCASSLVRHSYEQYFGPGTRLTVT.

This chain uses TRBV19 with TRBJ1-5, with 9 bases fitting TRBD1. Germline values: CDR1 LNHDA, CDR2 SQIVND (reference sequence). The CDR3 runs 18 residues. V gave up 3 bases and J gave up 3 bases; unmatched junction bases: 12. CDR3 DNA sequence: TGTGCCAGTAGTATCCTACAGGGGGCGATCCTATACAATCAGCCCCAGCATTTT. It specifies CASSILQGAILYNQPQHF. Full variable domain (outside the CDR3, taken from reference TRBV19 and TRBJ1-5): DGGITQSPKYLFRKEGQNVTLSCEQNLNHDAMYWYRQDPGQGLRLIYYSQIVNDFQKGDIAEGYSVSREKKESFPLTVTSAQKNPTAFYLCASSILQGAILYNQPQHFGDGTRLSIL.

In the case of this clone: The sample has other DNA sequences that encode this CDR3 too. The DNA for the CDR3 is TGTGCCAGCAGCGTAGAGCGGGGCTCCTACAATGAGCAGTTCTTC. This encodes CASSVERGSYNEQFF. The chain carries TRBV9 and TRBJ2-1; 7 bases line up with TRBD2. The V and J ends lost 0 bases and 0 bases, in that order; junction bases with no gene match: 0. The CDR3 has 15 residues. Germline assignment: CDR1 SGDLS and CDR2 YYNGEE.

About this clone: A junction end diverges from the germline sequence, so it may reflect a read error. This chain links TRBV29-1 with TRBJ2-7, with a weak D call TRBD1 (6 bases). CDR3 size: 13 residues. The germline gives CDR1 SQVTM, CDR2 ANQGSEA. CDR3 sequence reads: CSVQDRRTYEQYF. The CDR3 nucleotides read TGCAGCGTTCAAGACAGGAGGACCTACGAGCAGTACTTC.

The rearrangement uses TRBV29-1 and TRBJ2-5; D might be TRBD1 (5 bases). The CDR3 is 11 residues long. V was trimmed by 7 bases and J by 2 bases, leaving 8 bases between them. CDR1 and CDR2 (germline): SQVTM, ANQGSEA. The DNA for the CDR3 is TGCAGCGGACACAGGCAAGAGACCCAGTACTTC. As protein: CSGHRQETQYF. The whole variable domain, filled in from reference TRBV29-1 and TRBJ2-5, reads SAVISQKPSRDICQRGTSLTIQCQVDSQVTMMFWYRQQPGQSLTLIATANQGSEATYESGFVIDKFPISRPNLTFSTLTVSNMSPEDSSIYLCSGHRQETQYFGPGTRLLVL.

The chain has TRBV5-4 and TRBJ2-5, with D unclear. The CDR3 length is 17 residues. V gave up 3 bases and J gave up 4 bases, with 22 bases separating them. Germline assignment: CDR1 SGHNT and CDR2 YYREEE (reference sequence). This CDR3 is CASSSEKGPRWGETQYF. Here the CDR3 DNA reads TGTGCCAGCAGCTCGGAAAAGGGTCCTCGTTGGGGAGAGACCCAGTACTTC. Together with reference TRBV5-4 and TRBJ2-5, the CDR3 gives the full variable domain: ETGVTQSPTHLIKTRGQQVTLRCSSQSGHNTVSWYQQALGQGPQFIFQYYREEENGRGNFPPRFSGLQFPNYSSELNVNALELDDSALYLCASSSEKGPRWGETQYFGPGTRLLVL.

Concerning this clone itself: The identical CDR3 is also encoded by other nucleotide sequences in the sample. The chain is built from TRBV10-3 and TRBJ2-3, with 8 bases that match TRBD2. The CDR3 consists of 16 residues. J was trimmed by 0 bases and V by 4 bases; bases with no gene match: 6. The V gene's germline CDR1 is ENHRY and CDR2 SYGVKD. In DNA, the CDR3 is TGTGCCATCAGTGGGCTAGCGGGTTCTAGCACAGATACGCAGTATTTT. Protein: CAISGLAGSSTDTQYF.

The chain combines TRBV28 with TRBJ2-7, with 8 bases fitting TRBD1. V was pared by 7 bases and J by 3 bases, with 8 bases of the junction left unmatched. The CDR3 sequence is 14 residues long. Germline V gene data show CDR1 as MDHEN and CDR2 as SYDVKM. CDR3 bases: TGTGCCAGCACCCGGACAGGGATGGGCTACGAGCAGTACTTC. Its translation: CASTRTGMGYEQYF. Full variable domain (remainder filled in from reference TRBV28 and TRBJ2-7): DVKVTQSSRYLVKRTGEKVFLECVQDMDHENMFWYRQDPGLGLRLIYFSYDVKMKEKGDIPEGYSVSREKKERFSLILESASTNQTSMYLCASTRTGMGYEQYFGPGTRLTVT.

The gene calls are TRBV7-2 and TRBJ2-3, with 10 bases that match TRBD2. CDR1 is SGHTA and CDR2 is FQGNSA in the germline V gene. V shed 5 bases and J 0 bases; nucleotides not matched to a gene: 8. CDR3 size: 17 residues. Here the CDR3 reads CASSLRTSGLSTDTQYF. For the CDR3, the DNA is TGTGCCAGCAGCCTACGGACTAGCGGACTAAGCACAGATACGCAGTATTTT.